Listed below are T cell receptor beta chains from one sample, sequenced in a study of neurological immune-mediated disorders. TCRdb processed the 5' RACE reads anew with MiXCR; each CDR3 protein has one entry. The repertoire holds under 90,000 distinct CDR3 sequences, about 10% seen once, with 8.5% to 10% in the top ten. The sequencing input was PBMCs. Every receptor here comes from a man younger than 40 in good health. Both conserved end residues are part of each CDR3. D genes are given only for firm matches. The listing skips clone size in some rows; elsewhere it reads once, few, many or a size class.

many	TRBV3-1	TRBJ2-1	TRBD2	CASSRIGGLAGGNEQFF	TGTGCCAGCAGCCGAATCGGGGGACTAGCGGGAGGCAATGAGCAGTTCTTC
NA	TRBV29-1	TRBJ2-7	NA	CSVVREEQYF	TGCAGCGTTGTCCGGGAAGAGCAGTACTTC
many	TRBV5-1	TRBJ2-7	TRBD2	CASSPSGSSYEQYF	TGCGCCAGCAGCCCCAGCGGGAGTTCCTACGAGCAGTACTTC
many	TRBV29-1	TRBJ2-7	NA	CSSRDSAYEQYF	TGCAGCTCCCGGGACTCAGCCTACGAGCAGTACTTC
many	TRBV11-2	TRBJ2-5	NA	CASSTRGVETQYF	TGTGCCAGCAGCACGAGGGGAGTAGAGACCCAGTACTTC
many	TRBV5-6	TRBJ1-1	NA	CASSLFSGTENTEAFF	TGTGCCAGCAGCTTGTTTTCTGGGACCGAAAACACTGAAGCTTTCTTT
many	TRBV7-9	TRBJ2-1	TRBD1	CASSRGDRISNEQFF	TGTGCCAGCAGCCGAGGGGACAGGATCTCCAATGAGCAGTTCTTC
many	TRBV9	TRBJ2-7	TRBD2	CASSESGRGGYEQYF	TGTGCCAGCAGCGAATCGGGACGCGGGGGTTACGAGCAGTACTTC
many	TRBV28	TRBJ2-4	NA	CASSFSDRGLKNIQYF	TGTGCCAGCAGTTTTTCGGACCGGGGGCTGAAAAACATTCAGTACTTC
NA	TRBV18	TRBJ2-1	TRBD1	CASSPGTVYNEQFF	TGTGCCAGCTCACCAGGGACAGTCTACAATGAGCAGTTCTTC
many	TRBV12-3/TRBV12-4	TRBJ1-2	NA	CASTQAPGGLGSGYTF	TGTGCCAGCACCCAAGCCCCGGGAGGGTTGGGCTCGGGCTACACCTTC
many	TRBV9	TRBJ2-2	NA	CASSGGSGELFF	TGTGCCAGCAGCGGAGGGTCCGGGGAGCTGTTTTTT
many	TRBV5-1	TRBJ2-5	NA	CASTRTVRETQYF	TGCGCCAGCACCCGGACTGTGAGAGAGACCCAGTACTTC
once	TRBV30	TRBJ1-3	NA	CAWSFGSSGNTIYF	TGTGCCTGGAGTTTCGGAAGCTCTGGAAACACCATATATTTT
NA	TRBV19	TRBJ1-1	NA	CASSIPYMNTEAFF	TGTGCCAGTAGTATCCCGTACATGAACACTGAAGCTTTCTTT
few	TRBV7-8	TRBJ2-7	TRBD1	CASTFGWQGADEQYF	TGTGCCAGCACCTTCGGGTGGCAGGGGGCTGACGAGCAGTACTTC
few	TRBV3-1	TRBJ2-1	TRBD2	CATSRTSGPAAYNEQFF	TGTGCCACGTCCCGGACTAGCGGGCCCGCAGCTTACAATGAGCAGTTCTTC
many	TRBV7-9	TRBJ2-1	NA	CASSPTGGVYNEQFF	TGTGCCAGCAGCCCCACTGGCGGGGTCTACAATGAGCAGTTCTTC
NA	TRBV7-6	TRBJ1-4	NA	CASSLGVSTNEKLFF	TGTGCCAGCAGCTTAGGGGTGTCAACTAATGAAAAACTGTTTTTT
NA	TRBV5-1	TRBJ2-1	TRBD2	CASSQTPGLADREQFF	TGCGCCAGCAGCCAAACTCCGGGACTAGCGGACAGGGAGCAGTTCTTC
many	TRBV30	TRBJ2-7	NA	CAWSLSRTDEQYF	TGTGCCTGGAGTCTATCCCGGACAGACGAGCAGTACTTC
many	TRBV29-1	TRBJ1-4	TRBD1	CSVEDPDRVGEKLFF	TGCAGCGTTGAAGACCCCGACAGGGTGGGGGAAAAACTGTTTTTT
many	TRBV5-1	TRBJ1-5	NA	CASSREGGNQPQHF	TGCGCCAGCAGCAGGGAGGGCGGCAATCAGCCCCAGCATTTT
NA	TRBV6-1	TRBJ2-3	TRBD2	CASSLIAGKTDTQYF	TGTGCCAGCAGTCTGATAGCGGGAAAGACAGATACGCAGTATTTT
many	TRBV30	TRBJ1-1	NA	CAWRVQLNTEAFF	TGTGCCTGGAGGGTACAGCTGAACACTGAAGCTTTCTTT
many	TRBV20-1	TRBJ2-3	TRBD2	CSARDPGLVALDTQYF	TGCAGTGCTAGAGATCCCGGACTAGTGGCCTTGGATACGCAGTATTTT
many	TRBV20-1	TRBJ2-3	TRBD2	CSAQAGGTDTQYF	TGCAGTGCCCAAGCGGGAGGGACAGATACGCAGTATTTT